This T cell receptor (beta chain) was obtained from a study of beta chain features in type 1 diabetes. Study observations and caveats: Moderate yet significant TCRB CDR3 shortening was seen in Type 1 diabetes patients in all four CD4+ subsets.

This clone has just a few counts. Its antigen is unidentified. The V end lost 0 bases, the J end lost 0 bases, and 12 bases lay between the germline ends. CDR1 and CDR2 from the germline V gene are LGHNA and YNFKEQ. The CDR3 extends over 18 amino acids. Expressed TCRB transcripts were sequenced because the isolated RNA had all been reverse transcribed beforehand. Deep immunoSEQ sequencing covered naive, central memory and regulatory T cell samples. Produced via immunoSEQ multiplex PCR; TCRdb's table is partial and in-frame only. Here the sample spans approximately 130,000 clones, roughly 17% being singletons.

This clonotype was sampled from a man aged 18 to 30 with type 1 diabetes. The rearrangement uses TRBV4-2 and TRBJ2-6; D gene ambiguous. The sample taken for sequencing was central memory CD4+ T cells from blood. CDR3 amino acids: CASSQDTPYSSGANVLTF. The CDR3 DNA follows: TGTGCCAGCAGCCAAGATACCCCGTACAGCTCTGGGGCCAACGTCCTGACTTTC.